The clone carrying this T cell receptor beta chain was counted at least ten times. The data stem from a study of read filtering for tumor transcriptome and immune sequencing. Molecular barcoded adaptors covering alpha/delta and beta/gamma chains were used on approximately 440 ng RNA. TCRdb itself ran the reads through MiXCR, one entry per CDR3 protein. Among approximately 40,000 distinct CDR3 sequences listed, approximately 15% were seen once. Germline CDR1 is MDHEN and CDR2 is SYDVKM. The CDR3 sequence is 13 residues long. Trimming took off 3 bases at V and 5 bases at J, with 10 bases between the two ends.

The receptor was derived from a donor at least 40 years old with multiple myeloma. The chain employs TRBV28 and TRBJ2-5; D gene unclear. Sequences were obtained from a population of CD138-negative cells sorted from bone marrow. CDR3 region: CASSFRFEETQYF. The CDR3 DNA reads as TGTGCCAGCAGTTTCAGGTTTGAGGAGACCCAGTACTTC. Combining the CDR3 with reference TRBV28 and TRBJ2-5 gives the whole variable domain DVKVTQSSRYLVKRTGEKVFLECVQDMDHENMFWYRQDPGLGLRLIYFSYDVKMKEKGDIPEGYSVSREKKERFSLILESASTNQTSMYLCASSFRFEETQYFGPGTRLLVL.